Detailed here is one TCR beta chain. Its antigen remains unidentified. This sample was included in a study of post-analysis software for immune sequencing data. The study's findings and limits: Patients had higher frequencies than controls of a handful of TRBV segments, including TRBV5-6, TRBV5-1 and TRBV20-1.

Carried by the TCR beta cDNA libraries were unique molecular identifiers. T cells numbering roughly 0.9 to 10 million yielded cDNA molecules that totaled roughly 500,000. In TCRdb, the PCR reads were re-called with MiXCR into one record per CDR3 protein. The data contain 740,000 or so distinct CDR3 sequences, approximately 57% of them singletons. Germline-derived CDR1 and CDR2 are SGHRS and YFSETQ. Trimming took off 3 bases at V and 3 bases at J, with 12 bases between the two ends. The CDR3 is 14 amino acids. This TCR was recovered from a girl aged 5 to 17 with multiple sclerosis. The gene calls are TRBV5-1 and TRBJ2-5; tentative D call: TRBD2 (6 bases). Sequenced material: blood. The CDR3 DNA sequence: TGCGCCAGCAGCTCCGGCGGGGCGGAAGAGACCCAGTACTTC. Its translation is CASSSGGAEETQYF. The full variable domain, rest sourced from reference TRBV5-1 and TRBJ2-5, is KAGVTQTPRYLIKTRGQQVTLSCSPISGHRSVSWYQQTPGQGLQFLFEYFSETQRNKGNFPGRFSGRQFSNSRSEMNVSTLELGDSALYLCASSSGGAEETQYFGPGTRLLVL.